Below, 26 T cell receptor beta chains from the same sample are listed, as sequenced in a study of tumor-infiltrating lymphocytes in primary liver carcinoma. The investigators made TCR beta cDNA from about 510 ng total RNA, using a constant-region primer. Researchers made the TCR beta libraries by running three nested multiplex PCR rounds with slightly modified ARM-PCR. With TRBV1-TRBV30 forward primers and a C-beta reverse primer, the first two PCR rounds were run for 10 to 11 cycles each. TCRdb reprocessed the multiplex PCR reads with MiXCR, giving one entry per CDR3 protein. The sample shows about 320,000 distinct CDR3 sequences, 65% of them seen only once. They got blood RNA out of unsorted whole blood and also pulled out germline DNA. What was sequenced was peripheral blood. These receptors all come from a man aged 40-55 years with primary liver carcinoma and hepatitis B virus infection.

A remark on this clonotype: A much larger clone lies one base from this, so it may be a read error. The genes are TRBV6-5 and TRBJ2-1; D may be TRBD2 (6 bases). Germline V gene lookup returns CDR1 MNHEY and CDR2 SVGAGI. CDR3 length: 15 amino acids. Trimming left V 5 bases short and J 7 bases short, with 18 bases between. CDR3 nucleotide sequence: TGTGCCAGCAGTCGCGGCGGGGCCCTGGGGAATGAGCAGTTCTTC. Protein sequence: CASSRGGALGNEQFF.

Details on this clonotype: Being one base from a much bigger clone, this may be a read error. The chain carries TRBV11-2 and TRBJ2-1; D gene unclear. This CDR3 is 12 amino acids long. The germline V gene has CDR1 SGHAT and CDR2 FQNNGV. The chain's CDR3 is CASSLNYSEQFF. In DNA form, the CDR3 reads TGTGCCAGCAGCTTAAACTACAGTGAGCAGTTCTTC.

V usage is TRBV5-1 and J usage is TRBJ2-3, with D possibly matching TRBD1 (6 bases). CDR3 length: 12 residues. Between the trimmed V and J ends, which lost 4 bases and 4 bases, there was a span of 7 bases. The germline V gene has CDR1 SGHRS and CDR2 YFSETQ. For the CDR3, the DNA is TGCGCCAGCAGCGCAGGGGCAGATACGCAGTATTTT. Translating it yields CASSAGADTQYF.

The rearrangement uses TRBV4-2 and TRBJ2-1; D possibly corresponds to TRBD2 (5 bases). Per the germline V gene, CDR1 is LGHNA and CDR2 is YNFKEQ. Trimming pared 0 bases from V and 8 bases from J, leaving 23 bases between. The CDR3 is 18 residues long. DNA of the CDR3: TGTGCCAGCAGCCAAGATCTTCAGCGGTCACCGCGCGGGTATGAGCAGTTCTTC. This codes for CASSQDLQRSPRGYEQFF.

On this clonotype itself: A much larger clonotype is one base distant, so this may be a read error. The chain joins TRBV12-3 or TRBV12-4 to TRBJ2-4, with TRBD2 as a possible D gene (5 bases). This CDR3 has 15 amino acids. The V end lost 10 bases, the J end lost 0 bases, and 16 bases lay between the germline ends. In nucleotides, the CDR3 is TGTGCCATCAGCCCCCTAGCCATAGCCAAAAACATTCAGTACTTC. Amino acids: CAISPLAIAKNIQYF.

This clonotype was observed a single time. Since no conserved phenylalanine or tryptophan closes the CDR3, a read error is the likely cause. The chain is built from TRBV4-3 and TRBJ2-5; TRBD2 is a possible D gene (6 bases). The germline CDR1 and CDR2 sequences are LGHNA and YSLEER. CDR3 size: 15 residues. CDR3 in DNA: TGCGCTAGCAGCCAAGATCAGGGACTTCAAGAGACCCAGTACCTC. Encoded protein: CASSQDQGLQETQYL.

The CDR3 nucleotides are TGTGCCAGCAACCCCAGGGGGACGACAGATACGCAGTATTTT. As protein: CASNPRGTTDTQYF. The V gene is TRBV9, the J gene TRBJ2-3; TRBD1 matches 7 bases. The CDR3 loop spans 14 amino acids. CDR1 SGDLS and CDR2 YYNGEE come from the germline V gene. With 6 bases clipped from V and 3 bases from J, the junction kept 7 bases outside the gene matches.

Of note for this clonotype: A junction end diverges from the germline sequence, so it may reflect a read error. This chain joins TRBV11-1 and TRBJ2-1, with TRBD2 identical over 12 bases. CDR3 length: 17 residues. Germline V CDR1 and CDR2: SGHAT, FQDESV (reference sequence). This CDR3 reads CVSSLADGLAGYNEQLF. CDR3 in DNA: TGTGTCAGCAGCTTAGCAGACGGACTAGCGGGGTACAATGAGCAGCTCTTC.

This clonotype was seen a single time. A much larger clone lies a single base off, so this may be a read error. V and J are TRBV10-1 and TRBJ2-3; D perhaps matches TRBD2 (5 bases). Germline assignment: CDR1 WNHNN and CDR2 SYGVQD (reference sequence). V was trimmed by 3 bases and J by 5 bases, leaving 12 bases between them. CDR3 size: 14 residues. DNA of the CDR3: TGCGCCAGCAGTGATGAGGGAATCGGAGATACGCAGTATTTT. As protein: CASSDEGIGDTQYF.

A remark on this clonotype: The CDR3 does not end in the conserved phenylalanine or tryptophan, so this is likely a read error. The chain combines TRBV6-5 with TRBJ1-5; 9 bases line up with TRBD1. J was trimmed by 7 bases and V by 8 bases; bases with no gene match: 12. Germline-derived CDR1 and CDR2 are MNHEY and SVGAGI. This CDR3 spans 15 amino acids. The CDR3 sequence: CASCFGQGPGQPQHC. CDR3 in DNA: TGTGCCAGCTGTTTCGGACAGGGGCCCGGGCAGCCCCAGCATTGT.

About this clonotype itself: A read error may account for a junction end that differs from germline. The chain employs TRBV5-4 and TRBJ2-2; D uncertain. The CDR3 has 14 residues. Germline lookup yields CDR1 SGHNT and CDR2 YYREEE (reference sequence). CDR3 residues: CVSSLSSPTGELFF. Written as DNA, the CDR3 is TGTGTCAGCAGCTTATCTTCGCCAACCGGGGAGCTGTTTTTT.

Concerning this clonotype itself: Just one base apart from a much larger clone, this may be a read error. The chain couples TRBV11-2 to TRBJ2-1, with 7 bases fitting TRBD2. Germline CDR1 is SGHAT and CDR2 is FQNNGV. The V gene end was trimmed by 0 bases and the J gene end by 8 bases; junction bases not matched to a gene: 10. The CDR3 has 16 amino acids. CDR3 bases: TGTGCCAGCAGCTTAGAAGTGGGAGGGCCCTTCTATGAGCAGTTCTTC. Residues: CASSLEVGGPFYEQFF. Complete variable domain (other parts from reference TRBV11-2 and TRBJ2-1): EAGVAQSPRYKIIEKRQSVAFWCNPISGHATLYWYQQILGQGPKLLIQFQNNGVVDDSQLPKDRFSAERLKGVDSTLKIQPAKLEDSAVYLCASSLEVGGPFYEQFFGPGTRLTVL.

V usage is TRBV5-4 and J usage is TRBJ2-7; D unresolved. Germline CDR1 and CDR2: SGHNT and YYREEE (reference sequence). The V end was cut by 2 bases, the J end by 2 bases, with 11 bases between. The CDR3 has 14 amino acids. DNA of the CDR3: TGTGCCAGCAGCTTTCGGAGCTTAACCTACGAGCAGTACTTC. As protein: CASSFRSLTYEQYF.

Comment on this clonotype: Its ends do not fully match the called genes, so a read error is possible. This sequence joins TRBV10-3 and TRBJ2-3; 16 bases map to TRBD2. This CDR3 has 16 residues. Germline V CDR1 and CDR2: ENHRY, SYGVKD. Here the CDR3 DNA reads TGTACCATCAGTGAGGGGACTAGCGGGAGGGCAGATACGCAGTATTTT. Translation gives CTISEGTSGRADTQYF.

V and J are TRBV6-1 and TRBJ1-5; 7 bases are a match to TRBD1. Germline CDR1 reads MNHNS; CDR2 reads SASEGT. This CDR3 has 14 amino acids. Germline trimming cut 7 bases from V and 3 bases from J; bases unmatched to any gene: 6. CDR3 sequence reads: CASNLDRPNQPQHF. The CDR3 coding sequence is TGTGCCAGCAATCTGGACAGGCCCAATCAGCCCCAGCATTTT.

This clonotype was observed a few times. The rearrangement uses TRBV10-3 and TRBJ2-1, with 8 bases aligning to TRBD2. The junction had 8 bases not matched to a gene; V was cut back by 3 bases and J by 4 bases. This CDR3 contains 16 residues. Germline CDR1 reads ENHRY; CDR2 reads SYGVKD. CDR3 bases: TGTGCCATCAGTGAACAAAGTAGCGGGATTTACAATGAGCAGTTCTTC. Its translation: CAISEQSSGIYNEQFF.

In this sample, this clonotype turned up many times. This chain links TRBV6-2 or TRBV6-3 with TRBJ2-1, with 12 positions matching TRBD2. The CDR3 sequence is 16 residues long. Germline V gives CDR1 MNHEY, CDR2 SVGEGT. V shed 5 bases, J shed 4 bases, and the junction held 6 bases outside the gene matches. CDR3: CASSRRLAGEYNEQFF. The DNA of the CDR3 is TGTGCCAGCAGTCGGAGACTAGCGGGAGAGTACAATGAGCAGTTCTTC.

This clonotype occurred many times. The chain joins TRBV10-3 to TRBJ2-3; 7 nucleotides align to TRBD2. Germline CDR1 and CDR2: ENHRY and SYGVKD. V was clipped by 8 bases and J by 6 bases; unmatched bases: 5. The CDR3 has 12 residues. Here the CDR3 reads CAISTGGDTQYF. CDR3 DNA: TGTGCCATCTCAACCGGGGGGGATACGCAGTATTTT.

The rearrangement uses TRBV29-1 and TRBJ2-7, with TRBD1 as a possible D gene (6 bases). CDR3 size: 16 residues. The germline V gene has CDR1 SQVTM and CDR2 ANQGSEA. V dropped 1 base and J dropped 9 bases, with 25 bases sitting between them. The CDR3 reads CSVEGSAQGPLLWQYF. In nucleotides, the CDR3 is TGCAGCGTTGAAGGAAGTGCACAGGGCCCTCTCCTCTGGCAGTACTTC.

With respect to this clonotype: At one of its ends the junction is not consistent with the germline gene, which may arise from a read error. The CDR3 spells CSVGPGWGMVTEALF. The CDR3 DNA is TGCAGCGTTGGTCCAGGGTGGGGTATGGTCACTGAAGCTTTATTT. This rearrangement joins TRBV29-1 to TRBJ1-1; D is possibly TRBD1 (5 bases). The CDR3 extends over 15 amino acids. CDR1 is SQVTM, CDR2 ANQGSEA, per germline.

This chain links TRBV30 with TRBJ1-2; D remains ambiguous. The CDR3 is 11 amino acids. CDR1 is GTSNPN, CDR2 SVGIG, per germline (reference sequence). V gave up 0 bases and J gave up 9 bases, with 8 bases separating them. CDR3 sequence reads: CAWSVPGSYTF. The CDR3 bases are TGTGCCTGGAGTGTGCCGGGTAGCTACACCTTC.

This chain links TRBV9 with TRBJ1-6; TRBD1 agrees at 12 bases. The ends lost 2 bases at V and 7 bases at J; junction bases unmatched: 7. This CDR3 is built from 17 residues. In germline, CDR1 is SGDLS, CDR2 YYNGEE. The CDR3 is CASSVSGQGADNSPLHF. The CDR3 nucleotides read TGTGCCAGCAGCGTGTCGGGACAGGGGGCCGACAATTCACCCCTCCACTTT.

Details on this clonotype: Relative to the germline gene, one junction end is altered; a read error may explain this. The gene calls are TRBV12-3 or TRBV12-4 and TRBJ1-1, with 10 positions matching TRBD1. The CDR3 extends over 15 amino acids. CDR3 DNA: TGTACCAGCAGTTTAACCGGGACAGGGGTCACCGAAGCTTTCTTT. Protein: CTSSLTGTGVTEAFF.

As to this clonotype: Since a much larger clone is just one base distant, this may be a read error. This chain uses TRBV6-1 with TRBJ1-5, with TRBD1 matching over 8 bases. The CDR3 length is 15 residues. The V gene's germline CDR1 is MNHNS and CDR2 SASEGT. The CDR3: CASSVQDRVNRPQHF. DNA of the CDR3: TGTGCCAGCAGTGTCCAGGACAGGGTCAATCGGCCCCAGCATTTT.

Details on this clonotype: A read error may explain this, as a much larger clone is one base away. V and J are TRBV11-2 and TRBJ2-4; D uncertain. The germline V gene has CDR1 SGHAT and CDR2 FQNNGV. V lost 2 bases and J lost 1, with 3 bases in between. The CDR3 covers 13 residues. CDR3 region: CASSLHAKNIQYF. CDR3 DNA sequence: TGTGCCAGCAGCTTACATGCCAAAAACATTCAGTACTTC. The full variable domain, with the rest looked up from reference TRBV11-2 and TRBJ2-4, is EAGVAQSPRYKIIEKRQSVAFWCNPISGHATLYWYQQILGQGPKLLIQFQNNGVVDDSQLPKDRFSAERLKGVDSTLKIQPAKLEDSAVYLCASSLHAKNIQYFGAGTRLSVL.

To note about this clonotype: Relative to the germline gene, one junction end is altered; a read error may explain this. The rearrangement links TRBV6-2 or TRBV6-3 to TRBJ2-2; TRBD1 agrees at 8 bases. This CDR3 comprises 15 residues. Germline V gives CDR1 MNHEY, CDR2 SVGEGT. The DNA of the CDR3 is TGTGACAGCAGGGGGAGGACAGGGCCCACCGGGGAGCTGTTTTTT. Amino acid sequence: CDSRGRTGPTGELFF.